Included here is one TCR beta chain sequence, with context. Trimming cost V 4 bases and J 7 bases, with 11 bases left between them. The CDR3 has 12 amino acids. CDR1 is SGDLS and CDR2 is YYNGEE in the germline V gene. This record comes from a study of blood T cell repertoires in COVID-19. The wider study: Donors in the United States, Italy and Spain gave samples during acute or convalescent COVID-19. From T cells, B-cell-depleted T cells, or PBMCs came the material, which was cDNA or gDNA.

In the original analysis: The authors estimated nucleated cell counts from reference gene primer amplification. Profiled with immunoSEQ multiplex PCR; TCRdb holds only in-frame clones, not every one. That table is the source of V, J and clone size, and D and trimming were worked out from the DNA. The profile shows around 170,000 clones, 65% to 90% of them singletons. The sequence was collected from a man in his fifties with active or convalescent COVID-19. Material for sequencing was peripheral blood. The chain carries TRBV9 and TRBJ1-2, with D possibly being TRBD1 (5 bases). The CDR3 region is CASSPDSPGYTF. CDR3 in DNA: TGTGCCAGCAGCCCCGACAGTCCTGGCTACACCTTC.